This entry describes one TCR beta chain. This specimen comes from a study of prognosis after radiotherapy for stage I lung cancer. Across the whole study: Of the patients, several had squamous cell carcinoma and about a dozen had adenocarcinoma tumors.

Each of the patients had no lymph node involvement on CT and PET/CT and no prior chemotherapy, radiotherapy or other malignancies. The CDR3 has 14 amino acids. Germline CDR1 is SNHLY and CDR2 is FYNNEI. Unmatched junction bases numbered 6, after V lost 4 bases and J lost 5 bases. From genomic DNA, two-round multiplex PCR was used to amplify TCR beta CDR3. Amplification in first-round PCR relied on primers specific to each TRBV and TRBJ gene. TCRdb fed the multiplex PCR reads into MiXCR, producing one record per CDR3 protein. The sample holds approximately 30,000 distinct CDR3 sequences, about a third seen once.

The TCR sequence derives from a donor older than 45 with non-small cell lung cancer. This specimen was PBMCs, taken before or after stereotactic body radiation therapy (not recorded which). This chain connects TRBV2 to TRBJ1-2; 8 bases align to TRBD1. CDR3 DNA: TGTGCCAGCAGTGCCACCGGGACAGGATATGGCTACACCTTC. The encoded protein is CASSATGTGYGYTF.